The 3 T cell receptor beta chains below all came from one sample that was sequenced in a study of cytomegalovirus exposure and HLA in healthy donors. The PCR had 60 Vbeta and 13 Jbeta primers. Assay used: immunoSEQ multiplex PCR; TCRdb lists only in-frame clones, some missing. Of about 270,000 clones listed, about 66% were seen once; the top ten hold about 2.2%. Sequenced: PBMCs. These receptors came from a female donor in good health and CMV-seronegative.

The J gene is TRBJ2-1, the V gene TRBV7-9; 12 bases fit TRBD2. The CDR3 is 15 amino acids. Germline lookup yields CDR1 SEHNR and CDR2 FQNEAQ (reference sequence). Losses at the gene ends were 2 bases for V and 7 bases for J; bases not matched to a gene: 3. CDR3 amino acids: CASSLRLAGANEQFF. DNA of the CDR3: TGTGCCAGCAGCTTAAGACTAGCGGGAGCAAATGAGCAGTTCTTC.

For the CDR3, the DNA is TGTGCCAGCAGCCCTGGGACAGGCCAGCAGCCCCAGCATTTT. It specifies CASSPGTGQQPQHF. This chain uses TRBV27 with TRBJ1-5; 8 nucleotides align to TRBD1. CDR3 length: 14 residues. The germline V gene encodes CDR1 MNHEY and CDR2 SMNVEV (reference sequence). V lost 6 bases, J lost 7 bases, and 8 bases stayed unmatched.

Regarding this clone: This CDR3 is also generated by other DNA sequences in the sample. The J gene is TRBJ2-7, the V gene TRBV5-1; TRBD1 agrees at 9 bases. The CDR3 is 15 residues long. The germline gives CDR1 SGHRS, CDR2 YFSETQ. The J segment lost 2 bases and the V segment lost 1 base, leaving 4 bases of the junction unmatched. The CDR3 DNA follows: TGCGCCAGCAGCTTGACGGGACAGGGCGCCTACGAGCAGTACTTC. Translation: CASSLTGQGAYEQYF.